This TCR beta chain comes out of a study of cytomegalovirus exposure and HLA in healthy donors. The CDR3 spans 16 residues. Germline CDR1 reads SGDLS; CDR2 reads YYNGEE. V lost 0 bases to trimming and J lost 9 bases, with 19 bases between them. It was with 60 Vbeta and 13 Jbeta primers that the PCR ran. Clones were read by immunoSEQ multiplex PCR, and TCRdb kept only the in-frame ones, dropping some. Of 150,000 or so clones listed, roughly 80% were seen once; the top ten hold around 6.5%. Material: PBMCs. The receptor was isolated from a male donor in good health and CMV-seropositive. The chain uses TRBV9 and TRBJ2-1, with D possibly being TRBD2 (6 bases). The CDR3 here is CASSVGGDPARSEQFF. CDR3 coding DNA: TGTGCCAGCAGCGTAGGCGGGGACCCCGCTAGGAGTGAGCAGTTCTTC.